This TCR beta chain was recorded in a study of T cells after posttransplantation cyclophosphamide (TCRdb year 2016). About the investigation overall: Using TRB sequencing, the study followed how the T cell repertoire rebuilt after myeloablative bone marrow transplantation with posttransplantation cyclophosphamide given as GVHD prophylaxis. Samples from around 40 PTCy-treated patients and 16 related bone marrow donors of those patients were subjected to antigen receptor sequencing. Blood from all 34 PTCy patients who had 1-year posttransplant specimens underwent TRB sequencing. Up to roughly 3 additional blood samples from 2 to 5.2 years after transplant were also TRB-sequenced in 3 patients, as was pretransplant blood from several patients. Because TRA and TRB clonality correlated tightly in about ten samples, the subsequent TCR analyses were limited to TRB only. Public TRB sequences were queried against a database of over 3,600 sequences associated with responses to pathogens, tumor antigens, self-antigens and alloantigens.

TRB sequencing was run on genomic DNA with either the immunoSEQ assay at survey resolution or the hsTCRB kit. The authors' analysis ran thus. The immunoSEQ software handled initial read processing, and the LymphoSeq R package was used for repertoire analyses. For each TRB dataset, clonality was calculated as 1 minus normalized Shannon entropy, and the Gini coefficient was computed as well. To infer phenotypes in unsorted samples, TRB sequences from sorted subsets of the recipient or donor were mapped onto unsorted samples from the same recipient. Entries here come from immuneACCESS through TCRdb and include only in-frame sequences with V and J called. Some clones fail to appear in such tables; in the studies checked, an unresolved V gene covers under half of the shortfall, and the cause of the remainder is unknown. That table furnishes V, J and clone size, whereas the DNA furnished D and trimming. The sample includes about 32,000 clones, with around nine tenths observed a single time. The ten largest clones capture approximately 15% of the sample.

From the germline V gene, CDR1 is MNHEY and CDR2 is SVGAGI. The CDR3, from cysteine to phenylalanine, totals 13 residues. Of all the DNA, just the CDR3 is kept, 39 bases in frame from base 1. V is shortened by 9 bases, J by 0 bases, and the region joining them spans 11 bases. Study-level results and caveats: Donor-recipient similarity was low at 1-2 months but rose over the first year, and later blood repertoires were often dominated by donor CD8+ memory clones. The TRB repertoires of T cells infiltrating skin or GI tract showed only limited overlap with the TRB repertoires of T cells in blood. Across a few dozen patients, TRB clonality was highly associated with recipient CMV seropositivity and CMV reactivation, and diversity in PTCy patients was similar to diversity in CNI/methotrexate controls.

The PTCy-treated patients were drawn from a prospective, multi-institutional clinical trial. Mononuclear cells from peripheral blood and bone marrow were separated by Ficoll-Hypaque density centrifugation and then cryopreserved. About this clone itself: Its cognate antigen has yet to be identified. No much larger clone exists at a distance of one base, and base qualities are not known.

The chain is encoded by TRBV6-5 joined to TRBJ1-1; no D gene call is confident. The TCR originated in a woman aged 40-49 years with a blood cancer, CMV-positive, and with a related stem cell donor. Sequences were obtained from PBMCs. The CDR3 in this case is CASQPGVNTEAFF. The DNA reads as follows: TGTGCCAGTCAACCCGGGGTGAACACTGAAGCTTTCTTT.